The 10 T cell receptor beta chains listed next were all sequenced from one sample in a study of T cell responses to AZD1222 COVID-19 vaccine. Profiled with immunoSEQ multiplex PCR; TCRdb holds only in-frame clones, not every one. This sample has tens of thousands of clones, with 80% to 90% found just once. The sample consisted of peripheral blood, taken on day 0 of MenACWY control vaccination. These receptors all come from an adult in good health.

This chain joins TRBV28 and TRBJ1-2, with 7 bases matching TRBD1. J lost 0 bases, V lost 6 bases, and 4 bases had no gene match. The CDR3 is 14 amino acids. Germline CDR1 reads MDHEN; CDR2 reads SYDVKM. CDR3 sequence: CASSPGTANYGYTF. CDR3 sequence (DNA): TGTGCCAGCAGCCCCGGGACAGCTAACTATGGCTACACCTTC.

The chain employs TRBV18 and TRBJ1-1, with D maybe TRBD1 (6 bases). The germline V gene encodes CDR1 KGHSH and CDR2 LQKENI. This CDR3 contains 15 residues. The V end lost 3 bases, the J end lost 1 base, and 12 bases lay between the germline ends. The CDR3 reads CASSPMDSKNTEAFF. Written as DNA, the CDR3 is TGTGCCAGCTCACCGATGGACAGTAAGAACACTGAAGCTTTCTTT.

The chain links TRBV7-6 to TRBJ2-3, with TRBD2 identical over 10 bases. Germline-derived CDR1 and CDR2 are SGHVS and FNYEAQ. The CDR3 is 16 residues long. The J segment lost 4 bases and the V segment lost 5 bases, leaving 9 bases of the junction unmatched. CDR3 amino acids: CASSRTSGAGADTQYF. The CDR3 nucleotides are TGTGCCAGCAGCCGTACTAGCGGGGCCGGGGCAGATACGCAGTATTTT. Using reference TRBV7-6 and TRBJ2-3 for the parts outside the CDR3, the full variable domain is GAGVSQSPRYKVTKRGQDVALRCDPISGHVSLYWYRQALGQGPEFLTYFNYEAQQDKSGLPNDRFSAERPEGSISTLTIQRTEQRDSAMYRCASSRTSGAGADTQYFGPGTRLTVL.

J is TRBJ1-1 and V is TRBV5-4; tentatively, D is TRBD1 (6 bases). The CDR3 spans 15 residues. From germline, CDR1 is SGHNT and CDR2 YYREEE (reference sequence). Trimming removed 0 bases from V and 4 bases from J, with 13 bases in between. This CDR3 reads CASSLGGAWGTEAFF. CDR3 bases: TGTGCCAGCAGCTTGGGGGGGGCGTGGGGCACTGAAGCTTTCTTT.

This clone appeared a single time. The chain employs TRBV25-1 and TRBJ2-1; 10 bases are shared with TRBD1. There are 15 residues in the CDR3. Per the germline V gene, CDR1 is MGHDK and CDR2 is SYGVNS. Trimming at V came to 2 bases and at J to 7 bases, leaving 5 bases not matched to a gene. Here the CDR3 reads CASSEDRGRGNEQFF. The CDR3 nucleotides read TGTGCCAGCAGTGAAGACAGGGGGCGAGGGAATGAGCAGTTCTTC.

As for this clone: The sample has other DNA sequences that encode this CDR3 too. The rearrangement uses TRBV2 and TRBJ2-1; 11 bases agree with TRBD1. The CDR3 is made up of 13 amino acids. In germline, CDR1 is SNHLY, CDR2 FYNNEI. V gave up 6 bases and J gave up 7 bases; unmatched junction bases: 2. The CDR3 here is CASRGQGGNEQFF. For the CDR3, the DNA is TGTGCCAGCAGGGGACAGGGGGGGAATGAGCAGTTCTTC.

This chain connects TRBV7-8 to TRBJ1-5; D perhaps matches TRBD1 (5 bases). Deletions cut 2 bases from V and 1 base from J, with 9 bases between. The CDR3 runs to 15 residues. Germline CDR1 and CDR2: SGHVS and FQNEAQ. CDR3 in DNA: TGTGCCAGCAGCTTATCGGGGGTCAGCAATCAGCCCCAGCATTTT. It translates to CASSLSGVSNQPQHF.

The rearrangement uses TRBV18 and TRBJ1-1; D perhaps matches TRBD1 (5 bases). The CDR3 totals 15 residues. The V gene lost 2 bases and the J gene lost 5 bases, with 15 bases spanning the gap. The germline CDR1 and CDR2 sequences are KGHSH and LQKENI. CDR3 nucleotides: TGTGCCAGCTCACCAGCGCAGGGAGTGTGGACTGAAGCTTTCTTT. Translated: CASSPAQGVWTEAFF.

The chain joins TRBV6-1 to TRBJ1-4; TRBD1 matches 9 bases. Trimming removed 6 bases from V and 4 bases from J; junction bases left unmatched: 18. The germline V gene encodes CDR1 MNHNS and CDR2 SASEGT. CDR3 size: 19 residues. The CDR3 is CASREKRSGQGNGNEKLFF. In DNA form, the CDR3 reads TGTGCCAGCAGGGAAAAGAGATCGGGACAGGGCAATGGTAATGAAAAACTGTTTTTT.

The chain couples TRBV7-9 to TRBJ2-1, with 11 positions matching TRBD1. This CDR3 contains 15 residues. Trimming at V came to 5 bases and at J to 15 bases, leaving 15 bases not matched to a gene. CDR1 and CDR2 from the germline V gene are SEHNR and FQNEAQ (reference sequence). The CDR3 spells CASSLSAGQGVWGFF. The CDR3 coding sequence is TGTGCCAGCAGCCTATCTGCGGGACAGGGGGTTTGGGGGTTCTTC.